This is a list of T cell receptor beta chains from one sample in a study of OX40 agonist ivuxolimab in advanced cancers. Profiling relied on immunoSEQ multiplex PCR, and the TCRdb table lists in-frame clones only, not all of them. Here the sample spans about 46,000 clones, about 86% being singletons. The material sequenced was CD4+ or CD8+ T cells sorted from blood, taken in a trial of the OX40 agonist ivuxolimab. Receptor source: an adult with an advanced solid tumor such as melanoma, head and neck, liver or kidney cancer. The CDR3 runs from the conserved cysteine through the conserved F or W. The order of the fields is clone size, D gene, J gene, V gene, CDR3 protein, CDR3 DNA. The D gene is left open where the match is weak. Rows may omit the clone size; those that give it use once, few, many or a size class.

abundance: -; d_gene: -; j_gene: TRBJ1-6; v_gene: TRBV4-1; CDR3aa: CASRRQAHNSPLHF; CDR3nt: TGCGCCAGCAGGCGGCAGGCACATAATTCACCCCTCCACTTT
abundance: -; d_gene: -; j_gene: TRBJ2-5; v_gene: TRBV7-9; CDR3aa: CASSRTGETQYF; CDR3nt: TGTGCCAGCAGCCGGACGGGGGAGACCCAGTACTTC
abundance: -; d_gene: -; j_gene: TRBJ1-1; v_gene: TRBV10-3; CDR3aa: CAISNTPGQINTEAFF; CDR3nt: TGTGCCATCAGTAACACCCCCGGACAGATAAACACTGAAGCTTTCTTT
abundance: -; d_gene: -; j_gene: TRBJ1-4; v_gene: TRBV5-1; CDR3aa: CASSLALGSSEKLFF; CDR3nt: TGCGCCAGCAGCTTGGCATTGGGTTCTAGTGAAAAACTGTTTTTT
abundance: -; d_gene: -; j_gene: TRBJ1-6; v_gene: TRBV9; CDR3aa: CASSTGPIGSPLHF; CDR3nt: TGTGCCAGCAGCACAGGACCGATAGGTTCACCCCTCCACTTT
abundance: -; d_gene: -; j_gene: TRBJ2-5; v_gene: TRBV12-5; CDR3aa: CASGLVPEAQYF; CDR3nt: TGTGCTAGTGGTTTGGTACCCGAGGCCCAGTACTTC
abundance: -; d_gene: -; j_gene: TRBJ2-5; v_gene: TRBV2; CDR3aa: CASSEGEQETQYF; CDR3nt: TGTGCCAGCAGTGAGGGGGAACAAGAGACCCAGTACTTC
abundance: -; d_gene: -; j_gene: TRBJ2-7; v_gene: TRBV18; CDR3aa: CASSLTQTTVDEQYF; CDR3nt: TGTGCCAGCTCTCTCACCCAAACAACAGTCGACGAGCAGTACTTC
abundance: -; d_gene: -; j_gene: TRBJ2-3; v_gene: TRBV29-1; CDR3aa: CSVLRDGGTKTDTQYF; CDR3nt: TGCAGCGTTCTCCGCGATGGCGGGACAAAAACAGATACGCAGTATTTT
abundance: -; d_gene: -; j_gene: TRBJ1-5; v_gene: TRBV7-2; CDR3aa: CASSPTGTRVFGQPQHF; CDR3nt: TGTGCCAGCAGCCCGACTGGCACGCGGGTTTTCGGTCAGCCCCAGCATTTT
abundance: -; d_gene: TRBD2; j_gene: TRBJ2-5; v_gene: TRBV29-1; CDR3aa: CSVDGLAGAHQETQYF; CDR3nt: TGCAGCGTTGATGGGCTAGCGGGGGCCCACCAAGAGACCCAGTACTTC
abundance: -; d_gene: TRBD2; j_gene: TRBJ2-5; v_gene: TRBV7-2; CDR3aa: CASSPSRGLRGEETQYF; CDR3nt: TGTGCCAGCAGCCCCTCACGGGGTTTGCGGGGGGAAGAGACCCAGTACTTC
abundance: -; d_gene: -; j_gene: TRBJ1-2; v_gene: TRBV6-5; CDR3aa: CASSYSDRNYGYTF; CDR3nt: TGTGCCAGCAGTTACTCGGACAGAAACTATGGCTACACCTTC
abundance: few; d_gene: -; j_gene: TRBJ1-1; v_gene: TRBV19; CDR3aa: CASKEGDFTEAFF; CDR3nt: TGTGCCAGTAAGGAGGGGGATTTCACTGAAGCTTTCTTT
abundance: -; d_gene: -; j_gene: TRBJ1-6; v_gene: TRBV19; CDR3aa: CASTLQGNSPLHF; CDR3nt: TGTGCCAGTACCCTACAGGGAAATTCACCCCTCCACTTT
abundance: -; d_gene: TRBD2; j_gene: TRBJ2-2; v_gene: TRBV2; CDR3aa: CASLPTSGGTGGELFF; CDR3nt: TGTGCCAGCCTTCCTACTAGCGGGGGGACCGGCGGGGAGCTGTTTTTT
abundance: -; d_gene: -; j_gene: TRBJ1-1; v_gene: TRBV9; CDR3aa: CASSPRQAGTNTEAFF; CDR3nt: TGTGCCAGCAGCCCTCGACAGGCGGGGACTAACACTGAAGCTTTCTTT
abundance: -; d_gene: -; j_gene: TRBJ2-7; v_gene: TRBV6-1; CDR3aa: CASTGQSYEQYF; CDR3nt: TGTGCCAGCACGGGGCAATCCTACGAGCAGTACTTC
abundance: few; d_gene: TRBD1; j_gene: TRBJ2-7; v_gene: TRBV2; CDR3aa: CASSVAGQGAGQYF; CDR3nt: TGTGCCAGCAGTGTGGCGGGACAGGGGGCCGGGCAGTACTTC
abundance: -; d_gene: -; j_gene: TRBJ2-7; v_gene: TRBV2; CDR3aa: CASTPARVDYEQYF; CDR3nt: TGTGCCAGCACCCCAGCGAGGGTGGACTACGAGCAGTACTTC
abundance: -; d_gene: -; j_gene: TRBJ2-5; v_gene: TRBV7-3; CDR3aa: CASSQGLKETQYF; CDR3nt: TGTGCCAGCAGCCAAGGACTCAAAGAGACCCAGTACTTC
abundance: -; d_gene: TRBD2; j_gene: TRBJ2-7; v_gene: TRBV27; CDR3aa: CASSFLAGAPAKYF; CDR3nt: TGTGCCAGCAGTTTCCTAGCGGGGGCCCCCGCAAAGTACTTC
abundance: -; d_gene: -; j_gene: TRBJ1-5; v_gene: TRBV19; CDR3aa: CASSMSPPGYSNQPQHF; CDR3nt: TGTGCCAGTAGTATGAGTCCCCCAGGATATAGCAATCAGCCCCAGCATTTT
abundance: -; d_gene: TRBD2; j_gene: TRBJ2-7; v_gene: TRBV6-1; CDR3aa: CASSEGLKRGRYEQYF; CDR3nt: TGTGCCAGCAGTGAAGGGCTTAAGCGGGGGCGCTACGAGCAGTACTTC
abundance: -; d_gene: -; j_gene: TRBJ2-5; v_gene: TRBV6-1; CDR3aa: CASTRLGGVVETQYF; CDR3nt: TGTGCCAGCACCCGACTTGGCGGAGTGGTAGAGACCCAGTACTTC
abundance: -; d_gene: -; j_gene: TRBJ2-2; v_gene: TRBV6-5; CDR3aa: CASSLRGTHTGELFF; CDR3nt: TGTGCCAGCAGTTTGAGGGGGACTCACACCGGGGAGCTGTTTTTT
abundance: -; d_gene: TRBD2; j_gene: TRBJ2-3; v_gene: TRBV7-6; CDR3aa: CASSLGTSGPRVDTQYF; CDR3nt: TGTGCCAGCAGCTTAGGGACTAGCGGGCCGAGGGTAGATACGCAGTATTTT
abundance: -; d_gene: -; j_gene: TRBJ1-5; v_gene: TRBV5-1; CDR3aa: CASSLGDNNQPQHF; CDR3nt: TGCGCCAGCAGCTTGGGGGACAACAATCAGCCCCAGCATTTT
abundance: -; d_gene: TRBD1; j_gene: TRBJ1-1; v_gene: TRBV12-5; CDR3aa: CASGTGQGGIEAFF; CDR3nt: TGTGCTAGTGGAACCGGACAGGGTGGAATTGAAGCTTTCTTT
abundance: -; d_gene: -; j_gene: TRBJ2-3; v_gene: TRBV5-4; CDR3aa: CASSLAFRADTQYF; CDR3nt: TGTGCCAGCAGCTTGGCCTTCCGCGCGGATACGCAGTATTTT
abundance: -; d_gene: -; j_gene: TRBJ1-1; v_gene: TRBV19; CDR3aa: CASSTGLNTEAFF; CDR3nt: TGTGCCAGTAGTACAGGGTTGAACACTGAAGCTTTCTTT
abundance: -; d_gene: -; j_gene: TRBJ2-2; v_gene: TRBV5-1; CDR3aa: CASKVRTAQQPTGELFF; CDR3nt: TGCGCCAGCAAGGTACGGACAGCCCAACAACCCACCGGGGAGCTGTTTTTT
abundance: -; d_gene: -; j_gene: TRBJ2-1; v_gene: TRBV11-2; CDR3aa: CASSLDGWGEVEQFF; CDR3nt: TGTGCCAGCAGCTTAGATGGGTGGGGGGAGGTTGAGCAGTTCTTC